The sequence of this T cell receptor beta chain was determined in a study of cytomegalovirus exposure and HLA in healthy donors. A multiplex PCR was run with 60 Vbeta primers and 13 Jbeta primers. The method was immunoSEQ multiplex PCR; TCRdb's version includes in-frame clones alone and lacks a portion of them. The repertoire holds over 150,000 clones, with 70% to 85% as singletons. The V gene lost 0 bases and the J gene lost 8 bases, with 10 bases spanning the gap. The CDR3 runs 13 residues. Per germline, CDR1 LGHNA and CDR2 YNFKEQ. The source of this sequence is a girl aged 2 to 9 in good health and CMV-seropositive. Sequenced material: PBMCs. This sequence joins TRBV4-2 and TRBJ1-2, with a tentative D call TRBD1 (5 bases). This CDR3 is CASSQDRVRGYTF. In nucleotides, the CDR3 is TGTGCCAGCAGCCAAGACAGGGTACGCGGCTACACCTTC.